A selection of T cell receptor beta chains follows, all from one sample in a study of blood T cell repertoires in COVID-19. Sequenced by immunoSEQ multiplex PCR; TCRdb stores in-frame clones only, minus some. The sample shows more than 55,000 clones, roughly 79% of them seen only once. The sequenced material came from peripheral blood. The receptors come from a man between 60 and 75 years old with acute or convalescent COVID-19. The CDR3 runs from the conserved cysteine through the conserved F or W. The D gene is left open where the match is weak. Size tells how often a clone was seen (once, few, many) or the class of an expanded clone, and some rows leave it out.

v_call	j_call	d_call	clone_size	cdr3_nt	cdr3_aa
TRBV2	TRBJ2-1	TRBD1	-	TGTGCCAGCAGTAAGGGGGCAGCCTACAATGAGCAGTTCTTC	CASSKGAAYNEQFF
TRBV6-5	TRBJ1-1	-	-	TGTGCCAGCAGTTACGGCCCTGAAGCTTTCTTT	CASSYGPEAFF
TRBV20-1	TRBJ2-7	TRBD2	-	TGCAGTGCTAGTAGCGGGGATTCTACCTCCTACGAGCAGTACTTC	CSASSGDSTSYEQYF
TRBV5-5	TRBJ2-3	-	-	TGTGCCAGCAGCTTGGTACGAGGCACAGATACGCAGTATTTT	CASSLVRGTDTQYF
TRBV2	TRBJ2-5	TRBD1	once	TGTGCCAGCAGTGAGACAGGGTGGGAGACCCAGTACTTC	CASSETGWETQYF
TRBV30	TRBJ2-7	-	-	TGTGCCTGGAGTGTACAGGGAGCCGCCTACGAGCAGTACTTC	CAWSVQGAAYEQYF
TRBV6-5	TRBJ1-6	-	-	TGTGCCAGCAGACAGGGTTCCTATAATTCACCCCTCCACTTT	CASRQGSYNSPLHF
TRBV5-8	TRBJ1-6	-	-	TGTGCCAGCTGGGGCCGCTATAATTCACCCCTCCACTTT	CASWGRYNSPLHF
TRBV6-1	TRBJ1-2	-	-	TGTGCCAGCAGTGACATCAGATATGGCTACACCTTC	CASSDIRYGYTF
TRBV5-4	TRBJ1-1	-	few	TGTGCCAGCAGCTTTAAAACAGGAGACATGAACACTGAAGCTTTCTTT	CASSFKTGDMNTEAFF
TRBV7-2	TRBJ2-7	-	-	TGTGCCAGCAGCCTCGAACAGGGTACCCCCTACGAGCAGTACTTC	CASSLEQGTPYEQYF
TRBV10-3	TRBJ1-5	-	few	TGTGCCATCAGTGAGTCCGACACTGCCCTAAGCAATCAGCCCCAGCATTTT	CAISESDTALSNQPQHF
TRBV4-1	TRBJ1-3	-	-	TGCGCCAGCAGCCTTAAGGCAGCGGCTGGAAACACCATATATTTT	CASSLKAAAGNTIYF
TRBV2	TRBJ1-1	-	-	TGTGCCAGCGGACAGCCGAACACTGAAGCTTTCTTT	CASGQPNTEAFF
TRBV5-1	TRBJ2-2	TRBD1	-	TGCGCCAGCAGCCGTGGGACAGGGGCCGGGGAGCTGTTTTTT	CASSRGTGAGELFF
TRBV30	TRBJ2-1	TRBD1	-	TGTGCCGGGTCCCTTAGACGGACAGGCTCCTACAATGAGCAGTTCTTC	CAGSLRRTGSYNEQFF
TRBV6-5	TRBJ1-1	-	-	TGTGCCAGCAGTTCCGGGTTCGAGAGGGCTTTCTTT	CASSSGFERAFF
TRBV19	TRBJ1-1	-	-	TGTGCCAGTAGTATGTCCCCTATGAACACTGAAGCTTTCTTT	CASSMSPMNTEAFF
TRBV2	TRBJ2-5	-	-	TGTGCCAGCAAAAGGGGCTTACAAGAGACCCAGTACTTC	CASKRGLQETQYF
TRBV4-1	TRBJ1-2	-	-	TGCGCCAGCAGCCACAGCGACTATGGCTACACCTTC	CASSHSDYGYTF
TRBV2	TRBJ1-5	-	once	TGTGCCAGCAGACTCACAGGGATTCAGCCCCAGCATTTT	CASRLTGIQPQHF
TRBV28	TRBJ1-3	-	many	TGTGCCAGCAGTTTGTACTCTGGAAACACCATATATTTT	CASSLYSGNTIYF
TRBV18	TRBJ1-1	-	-	TGTGCCAGCTCACCACGGCGAGGGGGGGAAGGCACTGAAGCTTTCTTT	CASSPRRGGEGTEAFF
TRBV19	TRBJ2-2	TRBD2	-	TGTGCCAGTAGTATAAAAGCGGGGGGCAACACCGGGGAGCTGTTTTTT	CASSIKAGGNTGELFF
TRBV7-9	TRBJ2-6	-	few	TGTGCCAGCAGCCCTATCAGGTCTGGGGCCAACGTCCTGACTTTC	CASSPIRSGANVLTF
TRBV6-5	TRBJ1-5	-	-	TGTGCCAGCAGCGGACAGTACAATCAGCCCCAGCATTTT	CASSGQYNQPQHF
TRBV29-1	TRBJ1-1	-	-	TGCAGCGTTGAAGAAGCCGGGAATGAAGCTTTCTTT	CSVEEAGNEAFF
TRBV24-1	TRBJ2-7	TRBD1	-	TGTGCCACCAGTGATGTCACCGGGACAGGGAGCGAGCAGTACTTC	CATSDVTGTGSEQYF
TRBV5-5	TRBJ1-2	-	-	TGTGCCAGCAGCCGAAGACAGGACTATGGCTACACCTTC	CASSRRQDYGYTF
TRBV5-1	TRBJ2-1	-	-	TGCGCCAGCAGCCTGGGTACTTACAATGAGCAGTTCTTC	CASSLGTYNEQFF
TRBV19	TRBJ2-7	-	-	TGTGCCAGTAGTATACATCCCGAGGCTTACGAGCAGTACTTC	CASSIHPEAYEQYF
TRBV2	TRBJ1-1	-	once	TGTGCCAGCAGGGACAGTTTGAACACTGAAGCTTTCTTT	CASRDSLNTEAFF
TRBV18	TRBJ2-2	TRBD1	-	TGTGCCAGCTCACCGGCGGGACAGGGGGCCGGGGAGCTGTTTTTT	CASSPAGQGAGELFF
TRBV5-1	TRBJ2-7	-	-	TGCGCCAGCAGCTTGGCAGGGCAAGTCCACGAGCAGTACTTC	CASSLAGQVHEQYF
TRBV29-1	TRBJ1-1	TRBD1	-	TGCAGCGTGAAGAGACAGGGCACTGAAGCTTTCTTT	CSVKRQGTEAFF
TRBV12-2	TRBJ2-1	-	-	TGTGCAAGTCGCTTAGCCGGTCCTAGCGGGGGGGCGTCCTACAATGAGCAGTTCTTC	CASRLAGPSGGASYNEQFF
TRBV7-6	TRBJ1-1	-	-	TGTGCCAGCAGCCCCGGGTCCACGAACACTGAAGCTTTCTTT	CASSPGSTNTEAFF
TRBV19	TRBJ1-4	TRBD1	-	TGTGCCAGTAGACCCATCTACACTACAGGGGTGGTATACCCCAATGAAAAACTGTTTTTT	CASRPIYTTGVVYPNEKLFF
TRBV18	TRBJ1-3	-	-	TGTGCCAGCTCACCAGGGAGCTCTGGAAACACCATATATTTT	CASSPGSSGNTIYF
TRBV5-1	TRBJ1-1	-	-	TGCGCCAGCCGGTGGGGCTCGGGGGACACTGAAGCTTTCTTT	CASRWGSGDTEAFF
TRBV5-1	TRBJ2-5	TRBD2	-	TGCGCCAGCAGCTCTCCCGAAGGGACTAGCGGGGGGCCCGAGACCCAGTACTTC	CASSSPEGTSGGPETQYF
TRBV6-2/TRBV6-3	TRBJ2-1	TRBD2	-	TGTGCCAGCAGCCCTCTACTAGCGGGGGGGGAAAATGAGCAGTTCTTC	CASSPLLAGGENEQFF
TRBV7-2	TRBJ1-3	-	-	TGTGCCAGCAGCCCCTCCGGGGTTCTCTCTGGAAACACCATATATTTT	CASSPSGVLSGNTIYF
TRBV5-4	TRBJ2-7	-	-	TGTGCCAGCAGCTTGGGCAGGGCCTCGCTCATCTACGAGCAGTACTTC	CASSLGRASLIYEQYF
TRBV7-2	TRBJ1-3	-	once	TGTGCCAGCAGCTTATTAGGGGGACGACTCTCTGGAAACACCATATATTTT	CASSLLGGRLSGNTIYF
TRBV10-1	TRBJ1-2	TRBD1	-	TGCGCCAGCAGTGCCCGCTGGGCGAGACAGGGTAACTATGGCTACACCTTC	CASSARWARQGNYGYTF
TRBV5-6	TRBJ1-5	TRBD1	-	TGTGCCAGCAGCTCCTATGACAGGGAGAATCAGCCCCAGCATTTT	CASSSYDRENQPQHF
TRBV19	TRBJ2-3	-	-	TGTGCCAGCTCAGGACAGAACACAGATACGCAGTATTTT	CASSGQNTDTQYF
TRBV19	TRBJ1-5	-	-	TGTGCCAGTAGTATAGGGGCAGTTTATAGCAATCAGCCCCAGCATTTT	CASSIGAVYSNQPQHF
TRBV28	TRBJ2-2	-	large	TGTGCCAGCAGTTCCATTTCACAGGGTAGGGACACCGGGGAGCTGTTTTTT	CASSSISQGRDTGELFF
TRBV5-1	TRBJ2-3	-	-	TGCGCCAGCAGCTTGGGACGGGGTGCAGATACGCAGTATTTT	CASSLGRGADTQYF
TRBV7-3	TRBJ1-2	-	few	TGTGCCAGCAGCTCCGACGGGGGGGACTATGGCTACACCTTC	CASSSDGGDYGYTF